Each of the 23 T cell receptor beta chains below was sequenced from the same sample in a study of CD8 T cells in ankylosing spondylitis. Study-wide points: Typical of ankylosing spondylitis blood, it appeared, was a TCR beta motif of fewer than 10 highly homologous variants.

Which antigens these TCRs recognize remains unknown. TCRdb re-called the 5' RACE reads through MiXCR, storing one row per CDR3 protein. The sample has 390,000 or so distinct CDR3 sequences, around 24% seen once. Sequencing was done on a sample of blood, either unsorted or a sorted T cell fraction (not recorded which). All receptors come from a male donor with ankylosing spondylitis.

The rearrangement joins TRBV15 to TRBJ1-6; 7 nucleotides match TRBD1. J gave up 11 bases and V 4 bases, and 2 bases lay outside the gene matches. Germline CDR1 LNHNV, CDR2 YYDKDF (reference sequence). This CDR3 is 12 amino acids long. The CDR3 DNA sequence: TGTGCCACCAGCAAAGGGACAGCACCCCTCCACTTT. This sequence encodes CATSKGTAPLHF.

The gene calls are TRBV12-3 or TRBV12-4 and TRBJ2-5; perhaps TRBD2 as D (6 bases). Trimming shortened V by 0 bases and J by 5 bases, and 13 bases separated the two germline ends. The CDR3 consists of 15 residues. CDR3 DNA: TGTGCCAGCAGTTTAGCGGAGGGCCGGGGGGAGACCCAGTACTTC. This gives the protein CASSLAEGRGETQYF.

This clonotype has a handful of counts. The V gene is TRBV12-3 or TRBV12-4, the J gene TRBJ1-1; no definite D call. Trimming left V 1 base short and J 4 bases short, with 13 bases between. This CDR3 region has 15 residues. The CDR3 DNA sequence: TGTGCCAGCAGTTTAGGGGTCGGGGAGGGCACTGAAGCTTTCTTT. It specifies CASSLGVGEGTEAFF.

This clonotype was found a few times. J is TRBJ2-5 and V is TRBV5-1; 9 nucleotides match TRBD1. The CDR3 covers 14 residues. With 5 bases clipped from V and 9 bases from J, the junction kept 11 bases outside the gene matches. Germline V gene sequence: CDR1 SGHRS, CDR2 YFSETQ. The CDR3 protein is CASRLDRQGDPQYF. Here the CDR3 DNA reads TGCGCCAGCAGACTTGATCGACAGGGGGATCCCCAGTACTTC.

V is TRBV5-1 and J is TRBJ1-1; 8 bases agree with TRBD1. With 1 base clipped from V and 1 base from J, the junction kept 3 bases outside the gene matches. CDR1 SGHRS and CDR2 YFSETQ come from the germline V gene. The CDR3 loop spans 15 amino acids. The CDR3 region has the DNA TGCGCCAGCAGCTTGCGTGGACAGGGGAACACTGAAGCTTTCTTT. Its translation is CASSLRGQGNTEAFF.

The rearrangement links TRBV20-1 to TRBJ2-2; tentative D call: TRBD2 (5 bases). Germline CDR1 DFQATT, CDR2 SNEGSKA (reference sequence). CDR3 length: 15 residues. Trimming removed 6 bases at V and 4 bases at J, with 18 bases between. In DNA form, the CDR3 reads TGCAGTGCGAAAGGCGGGTGCTGGGGCACCGGGGAGCTGTTTTTT. This codes for CSAKGGCWGTGELFF.

V gene TRBV7-6 combines with J gene TRBJ2-5, with D perhaps matching TRBD1 (6 bases). Germline CDR1 is SGHVS and CDR2 is FNYEAQ. The V and J ends lost 5 bases and 7 bases respectively, with 20 bases between them. This CDR3 region has 15 residues. DNA for the CDR3: TGTGCCAGCAGCCAAAGGGACACCAAGGCAGGGACCCAGTACTTC. Amino acids: CASSQRDTKAGTQYF.

The chain uses TRBV7-9 and TRBJ2-1; D unresolved. This CDR3 contains 15 residues. Germline V gene data show CDR1 as SEHNR and CDR2 as FQNEAQ (reference sequence). V was clipped by 5 bases and J by 2 bases, with 13 bases between them. CDR3 loop: CASSPGESPYNEQFF. Written as DNA, the CDR3 is TGTGCCAGCAGCCCAGGAGAATCCCCCTACAATGAGCAGTTCTTC.

The sample holds a few counts of this clonotype. The CDR3: CASGLGLALNNEQFF. The DNA of the CDR3 is TGTGCTAGTGGCTTAGGACTAGCACTGAACAATGAGCAGTTCTTC. The chain combines TRBV12-5 with TRBJ2-1; TRBD2 matches at 8 bases. V was pared by 6 bases and J by 5 bases, with 9 bases of the junction left unmatched. The germline V gene encodes CDR1 LGHNT and CDR2 FRNRAP. The CDR3 has 15 residues.

This clonotype was observed a few times. The chain uses TRBV12-3 or TRBV12-4 and TRBJ1-1; D unresolved. Trimming cost V 2 bases and J 3 bases, with 7 bases left between them. The CDR3 is 13 amino acids. The CDR3 spells CASSLSWDTEAFF. CDR3 sequence (DNA): TGTGCCAGCAGTTTAAGCTGGGACACTGAAGCTTTCTTT.

This clonotype was counted only a few times. The chain is built from TRBV20-1 and TRBJ2-7; D is unclear. The CDR3 totals 11 residues. V was cut by 4 bases and J by 0 bases, with 4 bases left in between. Germline CDR1 and CDR2: DFQATT and SNEGSKA (reference sequence). For the CDR3, the DNA is TGCAGTGCTATTTACTCCTACGAGCAGTACTTC. It is translated as CSAIYSYEQYF.

This clonotype was recorded many times. This chain uses TRBV4-2 with TRBJ2-7; 11 bases align to TRBD2. CDR1 and CDR2 (germline): LGHNA, YNFKEQ. This CDR3 is built from 14 residues. V shed 5 bases, J shed 6 bases, and the junction held 6 bases outside the gene matches. The DNA for the CDR3 is TGTGCCAGCAGCGTAAGGGGGACTAGCGGCGAGCAGTACTTC. This encodes CASSVRGTSGEQYF.

This chain connects TRBV18 to TRBJ1-1; tentative D call: TRBD1 (5 bases). V lost 1 base, J lost 4 bases, and 10 bases lay in between. This CDR3 comprises 14 residues. CDR1 is KGHSH and CDR2 is LQKENI in the germline V gene. The CDR3 here is CASSPQGRSTEAFF. CDR3 DNA: TGTGCCAGCTCACCACAGGGGCGAAGCACTGAAGCTTTCTTT.

This clonotype came up a few times. This chain joins TRBV6-1 and TRBJ1-6, with D unresolved. V lost 6 bases and J 0 bases, leaving 9 bases between the germline ends. The CDR3 totals 15 residues. Germline CDR1 and CDR2: MNHNS and SASEGT. The CDR3 is CASSRGFSYNSPLHF. The CDR3 nucleotides read TGTGCCAGCAGCCGCGGATTCTCCTATAATTCACCCCTCCACTTT.

Worth noting for this clonotype: The junction and the germline gene differ at one end; a read error may be behind it. The V call is TRBV6-2 or TRBV6-3, the J call TRBJ2-3; 13 nucleotides match TRBD2. The germline V gene encodes CDR1 MNHEY and CDR2 SVGEGT. The CDR3 is 16 residues long. CDR3 residues: CASRLLAGGATDTKYF. CDR3 in DNA: TGTGCCAGCAGGCTACTAGCGGGAGGGGCCACAGATACGAAGTATTTT.

The chain joins TRBV29-1 to TRBJ2-5; D uncertain. With 1 base removed from V and 4 bases from J, the gap between germline ends came to 4 bases. The germline V gene has CDR1 SQVTM and CDR2 ANQGSEA. This CDR3 comprises 11 residues. The CDR3 DNA reads TGCAGCGTTGAAGTAGCAGAGACCCAGTACTTC. Its translation is CSVEVAETQYF.

This clonotype was seen once. The chain carries TRBV12-3 or TRBV12-4 and TRBJ1-1; TRBD1 aligns across 9 bases. This CDR3 is built from 13 residues. The junction had 3 bases not matched to a gene; V was cut back by 3 bases and J by 7 bases. CDR3: CASSFDRGDEAFF. DNA for the CDR3: TGTGCCAGCAGTTTTGACAGGGGGGATGAAGCTTTCTTT.

This clonotype was counted only a few times. The chain uses TRBV29-1 and TRBJ1-1; 7 bases are a match to TRBD1. Germline V gene lookup returns CDR1 SQVTM and CDR2 ANQGSEA. The CDR3 runs 13 residues. Trimming cost V 7 bases and J 4 bases; bases outside gene matches: 9. The DNA of the CDR3 is TGCAGCGGTGCAACAGGGGCGGCCACTGAAGCTTTCTTT. Amino acids: CSGATGAATEAFF.

CDR3 DNA sequence: TGTGCCAGCAGCTCAGGCTTCACCTACAATGAGCAGTTCTTC. This gives the protein CASSSGFTYNEQFF. The gene calls are TRBV11-2 and TRBJ2-1; the D is unclear. The CDR3 is 14 amino acids. Germline V gene sequence: CDR1 SGHAT, CDR2 FQNNGV. V was trimmed by 4 bases and J by 2 bases, leaving 9 bases between them.

This clonotype was counted a few times. The chain carries TRBV7-9 and TRBJ2-1, with no clear D. Per germline, CDR1 SEHNR and CDR2 FQNEAQ (reference sequence). V was clipped by 3 bases and J by 13 bases, with 19 bases between them. This CDR3 spans 14 amino acids. The CDR3 nucleotides read TGTGCCAGCAGCTTTCAACCTCCACAACTTTCACAGTTCTTC. Translation gives CASSFQPPQLSQFF.

The rearrangement joins TRBV19 to TRBJ2-7, with 10 bases aligning to TRBD1. V was clipped by 4 bases and J by 5 bases; unmatched bases: 11. Looked up from germline, CDR1 is LNHDA and CDR2 is SQIVND (reference sequence). The CDR3 is 16 residues long. The CDR3, as DNA: TGTGCCAGTAGTACCAGCCCGTTGGGACAGGGGCACGAGCAGTACTTC. Amino acids: CASSTSPLGQGHEQYF.

The chain employs TRBV3-1 and TRBJ2-1; D gene unclear. The CDR3 is 13 residues long. V was pared by 4 bases and J by 8 bases, with 12 bases between. Looked up from germline, CDR1 is LGHDT and CDR2 is YNNKEL (reference sequence). Written as DNA, the CDR3 is TGTGCCAGCAGCCTCCCCGGTCCCCATGAGCAGTTCTTC. This sequence encodes CASSLPGPHEQFF.

The chain joins TRBV28 to TRBJ1-1; D might be TRBD1 (5 bases). This CDR3 region has 13 residues. Germline CDR1 is MDHEN and CDR2 is SYDVKM. V lost 8 bases, J lost 0 bases, and 10 bases lay in between. The CDR3 here is CASVDSMNTEAFF. For the CDR3, the DNA is TGTGCCAGCGTCGACAGCATGAACACTGAAGCTTTCTTT.